This T cell receptor beta chain was profiled in a study of regulatory T cells in long-lasting Graves disease (TCRdb year 2021). Regarding the research as a whole: Newly diagnosed Graves' disease patients had taken antithyroid drugs for less than 3 months. This study used TCR sequencing and RNA sequencing of peripheral blood to compare persistent Graves' disease patients against newly diagnosed Graves' disease patients. The study was conducted in China and was registered as a clinical trial. A total of some 35 samples underwent TCR sequencing, from about 13 patients with persistent Graves' disease and roughly 20 patients with newly diagnosed Graves' disease.

Reading the germline V gene (reference sequence) gives CDR1 SGHKS and CDR2 YYEKEE. V loses 4 bases, J loses 0 bases, and the germline ends lie 11 bases apart. Counted from cysteine to phenylalanine, this CDR3 has 14 amino acids. Of all the DNA, just the CDR3 is kept, 42 bases in frame from base 1. The time point label of this sample denotes: newly diagnosed GD, antithyroid drugs for less than 3 months. For both TCR sequencing and RNA sequencing, RNA was extracted from PBMCs in TRIzol. The diagnosis of Graves' disease was made according to American Thyroid Association guidelines. The patients came from an endocrinology department in Xi'an, China. Each patient gave approximately 9.7 milliliters of peripheral blood, collected in an EDTA anticoagulant tube. Ficoll Paque Plus density gradient separation was used to isolate PBMCs, and no further T cell sorting was performed. RNA quality was checked with an Agilent 2100 Bioanalyzer and agarose gel, and concentration with a NanoDrop 2000.

This clonotype has more than one count but fewer than ten. The specificity of this receptor is unknown. Base qualities are not at hand, and no much larger clone is one base apart. The library was produced with multiplex PCR. Sequenced using an Illumina HiSeq 4000. TCR beta libraries were built with iRepertoire HTBI primers and Arm-PCR amplification of CDR3 regions. PCR products were gel purified before sequencing. Per the original workflow: Gene usage analysis of CDR3 amino acid clonotypes used the 60 to 80 TRBV and about 14 TRBJ segments found across samples. Filtered high-quality paired reads were merged into contigs using COPE and FqMerger. BLAST was used to align contigs to the IMGT TRBV, TRBD and TRBJ reference genes, and CDR3 was defined following IMGT. Highly expanded clones were defined as clonotypes with a frequency above 0.1%. Shannon entropy served as the measure of repertoire diversity, while the Gini coefficient captured V-J evenness. A clonotype found in more than one individual was treated as public. The public reads were reanalyzed by TCRdb: fastp trimming at Q25, MiXCR alignment, in-frame beta chains only. Entries are consolidated by CDR3 protein sequence, retaining the most common genes and DNA. TCRdb, rather than the study authors, made the V and J calls. A total of over 350,000 distinct CDR3 sequences appear in this sample, approximately 16% of them only once. The ten largest clones add up to about 7.6% of the sample.

Study-wide findings and limitations: The study examined only peripheral blood because the primary lesion, thyroid tissue, could not be accessed. As a limitation, the authors acknowledged that the small sample size may reduce accuracy. Persistent disease showed preferential use of TRBV28, TRBJ1-2 and TRBJ2-5, whereas newly diagnosed disease favored TRBV20-1 and TRBJ2-1. Sequencing and analysis were restricted to the TCR beta chain. Lower TCR Shannon entropy and fewer highly expanded clones were observed in persistent Graves' disease patients than in newly diagnosed patients, which suggested clonal expansion. More public clonotypes were shared among persistent patients (under 3,000) than among newly diagnosed patients (approximately 1,000).

This sample also appeared in a second study, on T cells in Graves' hyperthyroidism and ophthalmopathy. The second paper states: Graves' hyperthyroidism was defined as stable when no progression to ophthalmopathy occurred over 18 months of follow-up. Hyperthyroidism patients were newly diagnosed, had a disease duration of under 2 months, and were aged 18 to 65 years. Patients with uncontrolled infections, other autoimmune diseases, pregnancy or lactation were excluded. Diagnoses were based on clinical symptoms, serum thyroxine and TRAb, thyroid ultrasound and orbital computed tomography. For the first round of RT-PCR on the TCR CDR3, the HTBI primer set was used together with the Qiagen OneStep RT-PCR kit. Most expanded thyroid clonotypes (frequency above 0.001) were also detected in blood, suggesting blood repertoires may reflect thyroid immune responses. In cross-validation, a model built on a 13 V-J signature told ophthalmopathy apart from stable hyperthyroidism with under 90% sensitivity and about 81% specificity, and in testing the same model reached 80%/75%. In validation, the model predicted progression to ophthalmopathy with 65% to 71% sensitivity and less than 80% specificity, a median of around 6.6 months before onset. To identify distinguishing TCR V-J signatures, a discovery cohort of 90 to 100 patients was used, comprising 40 to 45 with Graves' ophthalmopathy and some 60 with stable Graves' hyperthyroidism. Whether ophthalmopathy could be predicted prospectively was tested in an independent validation cohort made up of approximately 19 hyperthyroidism patients plus 17 patients who later progressed to ophthalmopathy. The approximately 100 discovery patients were randomly divided into training and test sets at a 7:3 ratio. Thyroid tissue and blood T-cell repertoires from several Graves' hyperthyroidism patients were also compared in the study. After blood sampling, hyperthyroidism patients were treated with methimazole at a starting dose of 30 mg daily, and ophthalmopathy patients were treated with high-dose intravenous methylprednisolone. Libraries were constructed in a second round of multiplex PCR, after which size selection and purification were performed. Sequencing of the libraries was done on an Illumina HiSeq2000 using paired-end 100 bp reads. Raw data were processed with SOAPnuke, discarding reads with adapters, uncalled bases, mean Phred below 15, or no exact constant-primer or identifier match. COPE v1.2.5 was used to merge the high-quality paired reads, and each unique nucleotide sequence was defined as a clonotype. MiTCR v1.1 was used to align the clonotypes against IMGT TRBV, TRBD and TRBJ reference segments. Only V-J combinations with frequency above 0.0001, covering roughly 99% of repertoires, were analysed. The TCS score was defined as the ratio of F50 (clonal expansion) to E x V (chaos), calculated using BLOSUM62-based TCRdist between CDR3 peptides within each V-J. Welch's t-statistics and random forest reduced roughly 540 V-J features to 10 to 15, which were used in a naive Bayes classifier (R e1071). Sample size was not statistically predetermined, and blinding of investigators to group allocation was not performed. According to the paper, TCR Vbeta CDR3 sequencing was carried out on 120 to 150 peripheral blood samples, which came from approximately 43 ophthalmopathy, around 75 hyperthyroidism and about 17 progressor patients.

Rearrangement joined TRBV5-5 to TRBJ2-7, with the D segment identity uncertain. The origin of this receptor is a woman aged 40-49 years with Graves disease. Donor details come from another sample of the same person, matched by shared clones. Sequences were derived from peripheral blood mononuclear cells (PBMCs), sampled at new diagnosis, from a patient treated with antithyroid drugs. The DNA is as follows: TGTGCCAGCAGCGGCTTTAAAAGCTCCTACGAGCAGTACTTC. This is translated as CASSGFKSSYEQYF.